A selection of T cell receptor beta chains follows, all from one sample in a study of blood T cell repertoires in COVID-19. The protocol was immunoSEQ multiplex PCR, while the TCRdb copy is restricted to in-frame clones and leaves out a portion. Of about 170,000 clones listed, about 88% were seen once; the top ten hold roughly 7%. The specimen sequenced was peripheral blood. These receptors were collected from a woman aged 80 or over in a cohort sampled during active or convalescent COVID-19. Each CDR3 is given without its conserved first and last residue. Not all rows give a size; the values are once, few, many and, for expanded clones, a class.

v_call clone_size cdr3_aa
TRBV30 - AWSLTRGDYGYT
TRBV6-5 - ASSYSTGNQPQH
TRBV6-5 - ASSYRQGSGYT
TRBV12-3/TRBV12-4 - ASRLLSTEAF
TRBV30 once AWSVPGQTGYSPLH
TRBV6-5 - ASSLTTAPTEQF
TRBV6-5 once AFLDRDRGVDKQY
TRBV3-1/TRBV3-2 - ASSQDGGQINGYT
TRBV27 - ASIPTTRSGAWYNEQF
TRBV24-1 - ATSSRDTYEQY
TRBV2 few ASRDRMNTEAF
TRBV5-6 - ASSKEGGRNEKLF
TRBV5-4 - ASSFGQGRPNSPLH
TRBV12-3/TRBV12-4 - ASSLGQGGYT
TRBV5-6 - ASSLDRGHSPLH
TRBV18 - ASSPLGQPSQETQY
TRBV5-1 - ASSLGSGPYGYT
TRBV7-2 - ASSSLRGRGAEQETQY
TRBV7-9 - ASTEVSLSPLH
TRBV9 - ASSVPGLAGTDTQY
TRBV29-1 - SVRDRANTEAF
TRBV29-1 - SVQGRVTEAF
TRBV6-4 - AVPGLAGSGAYNEQF
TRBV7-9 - ASSLLGTAPYEQY
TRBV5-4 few ASSLIAGGNTGELF
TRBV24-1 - ATSRRGNQPQH
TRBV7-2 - ASSERTGSYEQY
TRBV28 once ASSFDGYT
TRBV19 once ASTPPHINEQF
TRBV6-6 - ASSYAGRGSWQPQH
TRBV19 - ASSIEQGIYGYT
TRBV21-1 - ASSKEPTGVSEAF
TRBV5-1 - ASSLTEGNQPQH
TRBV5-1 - ASSFMTGGNEQF
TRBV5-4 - ASHTPGGQLESPLH
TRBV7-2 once ASSLEDWPGALH
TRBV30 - AWSNRDTGELF
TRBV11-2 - ASSFNSGTGEKLF
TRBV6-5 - ASSGGVVQETQY
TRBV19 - ASSIPGQGALWYGYT
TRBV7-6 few ASSLSPGETGELF
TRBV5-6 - ASSLDRGGTDTQY
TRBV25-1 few ASSGYYSPLH
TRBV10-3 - ATTGGDGTGELF
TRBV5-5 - ASSYWDSKGNTEAF
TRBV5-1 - ASSVREDIYNEQF
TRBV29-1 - SVNSGHQSYNEQF
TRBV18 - ASSPLTTTNEKLF
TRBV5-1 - ASSNSGSTDTQY
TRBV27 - ASSLFTSGRVTDTQY
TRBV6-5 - ASSYRASTQPLH
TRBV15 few ATSRERGSNTGELF
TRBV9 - ASSVVSMAAGNTIY